The clone carrying this TCR beta chain was recorded once. A much larger clone lies one base from this, so it may be a read error. The data are from a study of T cells in Graves' hyperthyroidism and ophthalmopathy. Amplification of TCR beta CDR3 regions used RNA as the template. Researchers ran a first-round RT-PCR on the TCR CDR3 using the HTBI primer set. Via MiXCR, TCRdb re-called the multiplex PCR reads, giving one row per CDR3 protein. The table includes approximately 590,000 distinct CDR3 sequences, 15% to 19% detected once. Stable Graves' hyperthyroidism denoted no ophthalmopathy progression over 18 months. Exclusion criteria comprised uncontrolled infection, other autoimmune disease, pregnancy or lactation. Trimming stripped 3 bases from V and 3 bases from J, with 8 bases between. The CDR3 runs to 14 residues. Per the germline V gene, CDR1 is SGHVS and CDR2 is FNYEAQ.

The sequenced sample consisted of blood. This rearrangement joins TRBV7-6 to TRBJ2-2; TRBD2 is a possible D gene (5 bases). This TCR derives from a woman in her thirties with Graves' hyperthyroidism. This chain's CDR3 is CASSFGLHTGELFF. CDR3 in DNA: TGTGCCAGCAGCTTCGGACTCCACACCGGGGAGCTGTTTTTT.